This TCR beta chain was obtained from a study of T-cell memory formation after mild COVID-19 (dated by TCRdb to the early 2020s). With respect to the entire study: TCR sequence clusters from the two donors were found to be largely donor specific. T-cell clones expanding and contracting after mild COVID-19 in a couple of donors were tracked by longitudinal TCRalpha and TCRbeta repertoire sequencing. The cohort was made up of two young adult volunteers, one female and one male, who were previously healthy. Overall study outcomes, separate from this receptor: SARS-CoV-2 specificity was not confirmed for the second-wave clones peaking on day 37. The study covered only a couple of mild cases, and larger cohorts including severe cases with pre-infection samples were considered necessary. Clones that contracted from day 15 to 85 showed balanced CD4/CD8 phenotypes, whereas a second wave of clones that expanded from day 15 to 37 leaned towards CD4+. The detection of some responding clones in pre-infection memory suggests that pre-existing cross-reactive memory T cells joined the SARS-CoV-2 response. Contracting CD4+ clones appeared mostly in the CM and EM memory subsets, whereas CD8+ clones were enriched in EMRA.

The run used an Illumina NovaSeq 6000. TCRalpha and TCRbeta cDNA libraries were built by 5'RACE with constant-segment primers, adding sample barcodes and unique molecular identifiers. RNA was extracted from every sample with Trizol reagent. Amplification of the libraries took two PCR steps, and the second step added a second sample barcode plus Illumina TruSeq adapters. Sequencing of the libraries was done on an Illumina NovaSeq, producing 2 x 150 bp paired-end reads. The study's own analysis went as follows. Reads were demultiplexed and collapsed into UMI-guided consensus sequences with migec v1.2.7. Using mixcr v2.1.11, UMI consensuses were aligned to TRA and TRB V and J templates and then assembled into clonotypes. A clonotype was counted as expanded or contracted only when both edgeR and NoisET called the clonotype significant, with the noise models trained on biological replicates. For edgeR calls, a false discovery rate-adjusted p below 0.01 and a log2 fold-change threshold of 1 were applied. As an exploratory analysis of dynamics, max-normalized trajectories of the 1000 most abundant clonotypes were examined by PCA with hierarchical clustering. Each responding clone was given a CD4 or CD8 phenotype based on the CD4+ and CD8+ repertoires, which had been sequenced separately. TCRdb's own reprocessing of the public reads used fastp at Q25 and MiXCR and kept productive beta chains. When rows share a CDR3 protein, they turn into one entry using the most common DNA and genes. The V and J calls follow TCRdb's processing rather than the paper's. Recorded for this sample are a few hundred thousand distinct CDR3 sequences; 13% to 15% of them occurred a single time. The ten largest clones capture roughly a fifth of the sample.

V and J are trimmed by 2 bases and 7 bases, and the gene matches miss 2 bases of the junction. The CDR3, cysteine through phenylalanine, is 13 amino acids long. The DNA shown is the 39-base CDR3, in frame from base 1. PBMCs were isolated by Ficoll-Paque density gradient centrifugation. At least ten counts were recorded for this clonotype. Its antigen has not been determined. No quality values exist for individual bases; no much larger clone is one base distant. The sequenced sample was PBMCs or a T cell subset sorted from them (not recorded which). The clonotype was recovered from a man in his late teens or twenties who had mild COVID-19 (a few samples of this study predate the infection). The sample titles of this study are shuffled in the database, so cell type and time point are left out; the donor was told from shared clones. The chain is made from TRBV12-3 or TRBV12-4 and TRBJ2-1; 7 central bases correspond to TRBD1. The CDR3 protein sequence reads: CASSLQQGNEQFF. The nucleotides are TGTGCCAGCAGTTTACAACAGGGGAATGAGCAGTTCTTC.